This T cell receptor beta chain was sequenced for a study of blood T cell repertoires in COVID-19. For the study at large: Whether acute or convalescent, the COVID-19 samples came from the United States, Italy and Spain.

Original analysis: How many nucleated cells were present was estimated from reference gene primer amplification. The assay was immunoSEQ multiplex PCR, and TCRdb's table has in-frame clones only and misses some. Clone size and the V and J calls come from that table; the DNA yielded D and trimming. The sample holds under 200,000 clones; 75% to 85% are singletons and the top ten take approximately 3.6%. Participants were placed into cohorts based on the clinical history they reported. Donors of Cohort 3 who recovered were those that had two negative PCRs, clearance, or symptom resolution. Germline-derived CDR1 and CDR2 are KGHDR and SFDVKD. The J segment lost 1 base and the V segment lost 3 bases, leaving 6 bases of the junction unmatched. This CDR3 spans 16 amino acids.

Sequenced: PBMCs or T cells enriched from blood (not recorded which). The TCR sequence derives from a woman in her fifties or sixties who had recovered from COVID-19. The chain combines TRBV24-1 with TRBJ2-7, with 9 bases that match TRBD2. This CDR3 is CATSDRETSGSYEQYF. For the CDR3, the DNA is TGTGCCACCAGTGATCGTGAGACTAGCGGATCCTACGAGCAGTACTTC.